The subject of this entry is one T cell receptor beta chain. Its antigen is unidentified. The data are from a study of OX40 agonist ivuxolimab in advanced cancers. Study overall: Dose-escalation patients' cancers were hepatocellular carcinoma, melanoma, renal cell or head and neck cancer. Three patients, one with hepatocellular carcinoma and two with cutaneous melanoma, achieved partial responses. General observations from the study: Clones of CD4+ and CD8+ blood T cells grew by week 6 at doses of 0.1 to 3.0 mg/kg.

This CDR3 contains 16 residues. V dropped 5 bases and J dropped 7; count of bases not matched to a gene: 11. Looked up from germline, CDR1 is SGHVS and CDR2 is FQNEAQ. The assay was immunoSEQ multiplex PCR, and TCRdb's table has in-frame clones only and misses some. The repertoire has just over 35,000 clones, approximately 84% of them found once; the top ten carry 15% to 20%. The sequencing here drew on CD4+ or CD8+ T cells sorted from blood, taken in a trial of the OX40 agonist ivuxolimab. This sequence joins TRBV7-8 and TRBJ2-1; 10 bases align to TRBD1. The sequence came from an adult with an advanced solid tumor such as melanoma, head and neck, liver or kidney cancer. The CDR3 loop is CASSPPLDRGRNEQFF. The CDR3 nucleotides read TGTGCCAGCAGCCCCCCTCTCGACAGGGGGCGAAATGAGCAGTTCTTC.